These T cell receptor beta chains were read from a single sample in a study of early T cells in non-severe SARS-CoV-2 infection. TCRdb fed the 5' RACE reads into MiXCR, producing one record per CDR3 protein. Seen here are approximately 64,000 distinct CDR3 sequences, 4.9% observed once, and the top ten hold approximately 5%. The source material was whole blood. These receptors were obtained from an adult who was a healthcare worker with PCR-confirmed SARS-CoV-2 infection or an uninfected control (not recorded which). The CDR3 runs from the conserved cysteine through the conserved F or W. Each record gives: CDR3 protein, CDR3 DNA, clone size, D gene, V gene, CDR3 length, J gene. A D gene is named only where the DNA matches it firmly. Size is stated for part of the rows, as once, few or many counts, or as a class when the clone is expanded.

CDR3: CASSYSGRGPTEQYF
DNA: TGTGCCAGCAGTTACTCGGGGAGAGGCCCGACCGAGCAGTACTTC
size: .
D: .
V: TRBV6-5
length: 15
J: TRBJ2-7

CDR3: CASRDGLVSYNEQFF
DNA: TGTGCCAGCAGGGACGGACTAGTCTCCTACAATGAGCAGTTCTTC
size: few
D: TRBD2
V: TRBV7-3
length: 15
J: TRBJ2-1

CDR3: CASSLTSSSAYLYF
DNA: TGTGCCAGCAGCCTTACATCCTCTAGCGCCTATTTGTATTTT
size: many
D: .
V: TRBV7-3
length: 14
J: TRBJ2-3

CDR3: CAISEQQGFYGYTF
DNA: TGTGCCATCAGTGAGCAGCAGGGCTTCTATGGCTACACCTTC
size: many
D: .
V: TRBV10-3
length: 14
J: TRBJ1-2

CDR3: CAWSVVGETQYF
DNA: TGTGCCTGGAGTGTGGTTGGGGAGACCCAGTACTTC
size: many
D: .
V: TRBV30
length: 12
J: TRBJ2-5

CDR3: CASSLGPWRNQPQHF
DNA: TGTGCCAGCAGCTTAGGACCCTGGCGGAATCAGCCCCAGCATTTT
size: many
D: .
V: TRBV5-5
length: 15
J: TRBJ1-5

CDR3: CASSVGGGGYEQYF
DNA: TGTGCCAGCAGCGTGGGCGGTGGGGGCTACGAGCAGTACTTC
size: many
D: .
V: TRBV5-4
length: 14
J: TRBJ2-7

CDR3: CASSSDGTGRQRRTEAFF
DNA: TGTGCCAGCAGCTCCGACGGGACAGGGAGACAGAGGCGAACTGAAGCTTTCTTT
size: many
D: TRBD1
V: TRBV5-4
length: 18
J: TRBJ1-1

CDR3: CASSWQDTEEDIQYF
DNA: TGCGCCAGCAGCTGGCAAGACACTGAGGAAGACATTCAGTACTTC
size: many
D: .
V: TRBV5-1
length: 15
J: TRBJ2-4

CDR3: CASSPLGGDGYTF
DNA: TGTGCCAGCAGCCCCCTTGGGGGCGATGGCTACACCTTC
size: many
D: .
V: TRBV5-4
length: 13
J: TRBJ1-2

CDR3: CASSLSPGAGDTQYF
DNA: TGTGCCAGCAGCTTATCCCCCGGAGCGGGAGATACGCAGTATTTT
size: many
D: .
V: TRBV11-2
length: 15
J: TRBJ2-3

CDR3: CASGSIGFGYNEQFF
DNA: TGTGCTAGTGGTTCCATAGGTTTCGGCTACAATGAGCAGTTCTTC
size: many
D: .
V: TRBV12-5
length: 15
J: TRBJ2-1

CDR3: CASSSGTGDYGYTF
DNA: TGTGCCAGCAGCTCCGGGACAGGGGATTATGGCTACACCTTC
size: .
D: TRBD1
V: TRBV2
length: 14
J: TRBJ1-2

CDR3: CASSSLAAYNEQFF
DNA: TGTGCCAGCAGCAGTCTAGCGGCCTACAATGAGCAGTTCTTC
size: .
D: TRBD2
V: TRBV7-3
length: 14
J: TRBJ2-1

CDR3: CSAQDRGTYGYTF
DNA: TGCAGTGCGCAGGACAGGGGGACCTATGGCTACACCTTC
size: many
D: TRBD1
V: TRBV20-1
length: 13
J: TRBJ1-2

CDR3: CASRGADLSYEQYF
DNA: TGTGCCAGCAGGGGGGCCGACTTGTCCTACGAGCAGTACTTC
size: many
D: .
V: TRBV6-2/TRBV6-3
length: 14
J: TRBJ2-7

CDR3: CASSYERETYNEQFF
DNA: TGTGCCAGCAGTTATGAGCGGGAGACCTACAATGAGCAGTTCTTC
size: many
D: TRBD2
V: TRBV6-2/TRBV6-3
length: 15
J: TRBJ2-1

CDR3: CAISESHTTSTDTQYF
DNA: TGTGCCATCAGTGAGTCCCATACCACTAGCACAGATACGCAGTATTTT
size: few
D: .
V: TRBV10-3
length: 16
J: TRBJ2-3

CDR3: CASSYVRGEQFF
DNA: TGTGCCAGCAGCTACGTCAGGGGTGAGCAGTTCTTC
size: few
D: .
V: TRBV7-6
length: 12
J: TRBJ2-1

CDR3: CASSSLKGSNQPQHF
DNA: TGTGCCAGCAGCTCACTGAAGGGTAGCAATCAGCCCCAGCATTTT
size: many
D: .
V: TRBV11-2
length: 15
J: TRBJ1-5

CDR3: CASSSTSGTRETQYF
DNA: TGTGCCAGCAGCTCGACTAGCGGGACTAGGGAGACCCAGTACTTC
size: few
D: TRBD2
V: TRBV5-4
length: 15
J: TRBJ2-5

CDR3: CASSLVGLAGDPPRTGELFF
DNA: TGTGCCAGCAGCTTAGTGGGACTAGCGGGCGATCCCCCGAGAACCGGGGAGCTGTTTTTT
size: many
D: TRBD2
V: TRBV7-2
length: 20
J: TRBJ2-2

CDR3: CASSSNGTPETQYF
DNA: TGTGCCAGCAGCTCAAACGGGACCCCCGAGACCCAGTACTTC
size: many
D: .
V: TRBV6-2/TRBV6-3
length: 14
J: TRBJ2-5

CDR3: CAWGLYNEQFF
DNA: TGTGCCTGGGGACTCTACAATGAGCAGTTCTTC
size: many
D: .
V: TRBV30
length: 11
J: TRBJ2-1

CDR3: CASSSTRGTNEKLFF
DNA: TGTGCCAGCAGTTCGACACGGGGGACTAATGAAAAACTGTTTTTT
size: many
D: .
V: TRBV27
length: 15
J: TRBJ1-4

CDR3: CASSERSGTNEKLFF
DNA: TGTGCCAGCAGTGAAAGGTCCGGAACTAATGAAAAACTGTTTTTT
size: many
D: .
V: TRBV2
length: 15
J: TRBJ1-4

CDR3: CASHRGSGNTIYF
DNA: TGTGCCAGCCACAGGGGCTCTGGAAACACCATATATTTT
size: .
D: TRBD1
V: TRBV5-4
length: 13
J: TRBJ1-3

CDR3: CASSTRGRNTIYF
DNA: TGTGCCAGCAGTACACGGGGGAGAAACACCATATATTTT
size: .
D: .
V: TRBV6-1
length: 13
J: TRBJ1-3

CDR3: CSVVASTYEQYF
DNA: TGCAGCGTTGTTGCGTCGACCTACGAGCAGTACTTC
size: many
D: .
V: TRBV29-1
length: 12
J: TRBJ2-7

CDR3: CSASGQEVESGANVLTF
DNA: TGCAGTGCTAGTGGACAGGAAGTTGAGTCTGGGGCCAACGTCCTGACTTTC
size: many
D: TRBD1
V: TRBV20-1
length: 17
J: TRBJ2-6

CDR3: CASSPGPYEQYF
DNA: TGTGCCAGCAGCCCAGGGCCCTACGAGCAGTACTTC
size: many
D: .
V: TRBV7-2
length: 12
J: TRBJ2-7